This T cell receptor beta chain was retrieved from a study of yellow fever vaccine responses in identical twins. Points from the study as a whole: Twins' vaccine T cell responses reportedly seemed partly convergent and partly personalized.

The CDR3 sequence is 14 residues long. Using its own MiXCR run on the RT-PCR reads, TCRdb lists one record per CDR3 protein. Among nearly 7,000 distinct CDR3 sequences, roughly 84% were seen once, and the ten largest hold 3.4%. The sample holds one count of this clonotype. Its specificity is unknown. Sequences were derived from T cells from blood (PBMCs), unsorted or a sorted subset (not recorded which), sampled before or after yellow fever vaccination (not recorded which). The clonotype comes from a woman aged 18-35 years who received the yellow fever vaccine. The V and J genes are TRBV12-2 and TRBJ2-7; the DNA was not compared with TRBD2, the D call given in the table. TRBV12-2 is listed as a pseudogene. CDR3 in DNA: TGTGCAAGTCGCCCCCGGGACTGCTCCTACGAGCAGTACTTC. Its translation: CASRPRDCSYEQYF.